This TCR beta chain was retrieved from a study of molecular identifiers for immune sequencing clone quantification. For the study at large: The replicate experiment used RNA from roughly 20,000 or 100,000 naive CD8 cells. This RNA was split into five aliquots, and four of them were sequenced.

V was trimmed by 3 bases and J by 2 bases, leaving 11 bases between them. The CDR3 contains 14 residues. Germline CDR1 MGHRA, CDR2 YSYEKL. Study-level findings and limits: Barcode collisions between identical TCR molecules could shrink estimates of highly expanded clone sizes. Over 99% of CMV-specific effector molecules, but under 1% of naive ones, were in clones above 20 copies.

This clonotype occurred once. Its target is unknown. Sorting captured naive CD8 T cells as CD8+CD4-CCR7+CD45RA+. One entry per CDR3 protein results from TCRdb running MiXCR on the PCR reads. Of about 36,000 distinct CDR3 sequences in the sample, approximately 17% were seen once. The sample taken for sequencing was naive CD8+ T cells from blood, with Jurkat cell RNA spiked in. Subset meaning: FACS-sorted CD8+CD4-CCR7+CD45RA+ naive T cells. This chain joins TRBV4-1 and TRBJ2-7; no definite D call. The origin of this receptor is a human donor in good health. Some libraries in this study had Jurkat cell RNA spiked in. CDR3 residues: CASSHVAGPYEQYF. The CDR3 DNA sequence: TGCGCCAGCAGCCATGTGGCCGGTCCCTACGAGCAGTACTTC.